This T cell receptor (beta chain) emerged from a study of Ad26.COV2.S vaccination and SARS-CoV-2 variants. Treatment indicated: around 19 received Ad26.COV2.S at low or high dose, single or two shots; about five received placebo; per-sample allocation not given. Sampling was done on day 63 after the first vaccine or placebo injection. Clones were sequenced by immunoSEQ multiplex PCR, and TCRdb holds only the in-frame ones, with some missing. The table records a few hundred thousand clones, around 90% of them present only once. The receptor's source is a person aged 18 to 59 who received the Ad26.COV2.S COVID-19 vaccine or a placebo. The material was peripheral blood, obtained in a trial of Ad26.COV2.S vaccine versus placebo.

The DNA of the CDR3 is TGCGCCAGCAGTGAGTCTCGCCAGGGGGCGGATGGCTACACCTTC. Translated: CASSESRQGADGYTF. The rearrangement links TRBV10-1 to TRBJ1-2, with 8 bases fitting TRBD1. The V and J ends lost 0 bases and 6 bases, in that order; junction bases with no gene match: 6. Per the germline V gene, CDR1 is WNHNN and CDR2 is SYGVQD (reference sequence). The CDR3 covers 15 residues.